A single T cell receptor (beta chain) is shown here with its context. Germline CDR1 SGHRS, CDR2 YFSETQ. Losses at the gene ends were 4 bases for V and 4 bases for J; bases not matched to a gene: 6. The CDR3 has 15 amino acids. The genomic DNA of each subset was split evenly across several immunoSEQ plates. Repertoires were generated with immunoSEQ multiplex PCR, while TCRdb's copy carries only in-frame clones and drops some. The sample includes 850,000 to 1,200,000 clones, about 77% of them seen just once. The data belong to a study of shared clonotypes between healthy human individuals. The clonotype was recovered from a man younger than 35 in good health. Specimen: memory CD4+ T cells sorted from blood. Subset specified: CD45RA-negative fraction. The chain uses TRBV5-1 and TRBJ2-7; TRBD2 agrees at 12 bases. The CDR3 DNA is TGCGCCAGCAGCGCTGGGACTAGCGGGCGTTACGAGCAGTACTTC. Encoded protein: CASSAGTSGRYEQYF.